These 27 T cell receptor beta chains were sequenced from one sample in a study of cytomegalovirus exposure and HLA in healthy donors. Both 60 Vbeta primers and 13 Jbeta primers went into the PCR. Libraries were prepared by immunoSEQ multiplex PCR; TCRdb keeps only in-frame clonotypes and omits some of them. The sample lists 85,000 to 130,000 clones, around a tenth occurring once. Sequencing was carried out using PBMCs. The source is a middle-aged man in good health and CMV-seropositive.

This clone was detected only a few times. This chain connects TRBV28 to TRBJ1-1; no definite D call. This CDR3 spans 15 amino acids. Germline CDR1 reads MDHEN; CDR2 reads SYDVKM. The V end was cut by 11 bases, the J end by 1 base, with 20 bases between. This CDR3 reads CACIGSPMKNTEAFF. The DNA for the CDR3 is TGTGCCTGCATTGGCTCACCCATGAAGAACACTGAAGCTTTCTTT.

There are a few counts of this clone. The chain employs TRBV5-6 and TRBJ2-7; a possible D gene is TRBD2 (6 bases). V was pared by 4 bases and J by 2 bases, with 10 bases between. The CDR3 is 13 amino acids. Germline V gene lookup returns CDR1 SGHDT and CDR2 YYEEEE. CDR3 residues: CASSDSGAYEQYF. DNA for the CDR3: TGTGCCAGCAGCGATAGCGGAGCCTACGAGCAGTACTTC. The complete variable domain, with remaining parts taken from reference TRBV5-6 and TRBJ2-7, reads DAGVTQSPTHLIKTRGQQVTLRCSPKSGHDTVSWYQQALGQGPQFIFQYYEEEERQRGNFPDRFSGHQFPNYSSELNVNALLLGDSALYLCASSDSGAYEQYFGPGTRLTVT.

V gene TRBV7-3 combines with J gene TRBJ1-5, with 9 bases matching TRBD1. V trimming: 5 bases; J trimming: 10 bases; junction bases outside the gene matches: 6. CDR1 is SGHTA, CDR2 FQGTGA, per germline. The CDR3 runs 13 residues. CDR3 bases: TGTGCCAGCAGCCCGACAGGGGGACCTCCCCAGCATTTT. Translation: CASSPTGGPPQHF. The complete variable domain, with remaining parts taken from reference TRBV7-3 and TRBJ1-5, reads GAGVSQTPSNKVTEKGKYVELRCDPISGHTALYWYRQSLGQGPEFLIYFQGTGAADDSGLPNDRFFAVRPEGSVSTLKIQRTERGDSAVYLCASSPTGGPPQHFGDGTRLSIL.

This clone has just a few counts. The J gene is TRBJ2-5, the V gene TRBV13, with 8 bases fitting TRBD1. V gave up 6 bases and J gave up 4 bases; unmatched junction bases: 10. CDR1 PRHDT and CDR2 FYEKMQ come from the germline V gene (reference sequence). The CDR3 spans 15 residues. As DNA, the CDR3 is TGTGCCAGCAGTTTTCGGACCACAGGGGGAGAGACCCAGTACTTC. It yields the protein CASSFRTTGGETQYF. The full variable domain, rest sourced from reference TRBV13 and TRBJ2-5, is AAGVIQSPRHLIKEKRETATLKCYPIPRHDTVYWYQQGPGQDPQFLISFYEKMQSDKGSIPDRFSAQQFSDYHSELNMSSLELGDSALYFCASSFRTTGGETQYFGPGTRLLVL.

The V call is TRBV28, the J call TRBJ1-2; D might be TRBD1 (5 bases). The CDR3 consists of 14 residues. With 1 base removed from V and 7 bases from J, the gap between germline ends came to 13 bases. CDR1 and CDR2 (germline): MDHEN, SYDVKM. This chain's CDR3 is CASSLLTGLPGYTF. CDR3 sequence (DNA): TGTGCCAGCAGTTTATTAACAGGTCTCCCTGGCTACACCTTC.

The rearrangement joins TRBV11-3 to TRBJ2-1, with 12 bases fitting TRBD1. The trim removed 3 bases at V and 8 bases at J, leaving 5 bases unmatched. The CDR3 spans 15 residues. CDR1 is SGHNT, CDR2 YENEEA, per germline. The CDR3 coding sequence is TGTGCCAGCAGCTTCACGGGACAGGGGGCGTATGAGCAGTTCTTC. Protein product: CASSFTGQGAYEQFF. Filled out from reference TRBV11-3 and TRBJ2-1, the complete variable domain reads EAGVVQSPRYKIIEKKQPVAFWCNPISGHNTLYWYLQNLGQGPELLIRYENEEAVDDSQLPKDRFSAERLKGVDSTLKIQPAELGDSAVYLCASSFTGQGAYEQFFGPGTRLTVL.

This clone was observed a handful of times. CDR3 sequence reads: CASSVTSGSYNEQFF. CDR3 nucleotides: TGTGCCAGCAGCGTGACTAGCGGCTCCTACAATGAGCAGTTCTTC. The chain recombines TRBV7-9 with TRBJ2-1, with 9 nucleotides matching TRBD2. The CDR3 has 15 residues. The V segment lost 5 bases and the J segment 0 bases; nucleotides outside the gene matches: 2. Per germline, CDR1 SEHNR and CDR2 FQNEAQ (reference sequence).

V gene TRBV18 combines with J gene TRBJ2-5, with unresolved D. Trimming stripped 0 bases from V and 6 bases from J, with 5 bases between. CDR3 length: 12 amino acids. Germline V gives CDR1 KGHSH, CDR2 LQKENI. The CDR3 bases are TGTGCCAGCTCACCACCATTCAAGACCCAGTACTTC. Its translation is CASSPPFKTQYF.

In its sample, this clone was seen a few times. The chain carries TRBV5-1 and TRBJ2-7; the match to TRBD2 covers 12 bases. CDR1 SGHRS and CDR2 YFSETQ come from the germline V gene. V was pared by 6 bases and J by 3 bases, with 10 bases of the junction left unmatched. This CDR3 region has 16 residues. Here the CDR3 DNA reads TGCGCCAGCAAAGAGAGGGGGACTAGCGGGTACTACGAGCAGTACTTC. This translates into CASKERGTSGYYEQYF. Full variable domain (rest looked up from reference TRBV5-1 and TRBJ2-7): KAGVTQTPRYLIKTRGQQVTLSCSPISGHRSVSWYQQTPGQGLQFLFEYFSETQRNKGNFPGRFSGRQFSNSRSEMNVSTLELGDSALYLCASKERGTSGYYEQYFGPGTRLTVT.

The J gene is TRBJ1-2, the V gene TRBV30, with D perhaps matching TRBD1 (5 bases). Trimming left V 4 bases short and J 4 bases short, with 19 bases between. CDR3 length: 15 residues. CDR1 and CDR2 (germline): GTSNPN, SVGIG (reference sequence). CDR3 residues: CAWTVDAGLSYGYTF. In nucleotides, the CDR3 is TGTGCCTGGACTGTAGACGCAGGGCTTAGCTATGGCTACACCTTC. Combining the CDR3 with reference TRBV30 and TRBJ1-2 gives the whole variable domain SQTIHQWPATLVQPVGSPLSLECTVEGTSNPNLYWYRQAAGRGLQLLFYSVGIGQISSEVPQNLSASRPQDRQFILSSKKLLLSDSGFYLCAWTVDAGLSYGYTFGSGTRLTVV.

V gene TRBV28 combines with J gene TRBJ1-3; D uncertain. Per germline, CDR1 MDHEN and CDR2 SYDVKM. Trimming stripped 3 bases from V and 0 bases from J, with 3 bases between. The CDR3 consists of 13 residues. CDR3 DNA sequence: TGTGCCAGCAGTTTCCGCTCTGGAAACACCATATATTTT. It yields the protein CASSFRSGNTIYF.

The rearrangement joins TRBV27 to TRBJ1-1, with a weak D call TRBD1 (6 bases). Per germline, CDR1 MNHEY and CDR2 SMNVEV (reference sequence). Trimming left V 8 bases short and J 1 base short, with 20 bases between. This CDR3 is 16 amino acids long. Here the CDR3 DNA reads TGTGCCAGCGGAACTTATGGGGCAGGGGCGAACACTGAAGCTTTCTTT. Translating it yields CASGTYGAGANTEAFF.

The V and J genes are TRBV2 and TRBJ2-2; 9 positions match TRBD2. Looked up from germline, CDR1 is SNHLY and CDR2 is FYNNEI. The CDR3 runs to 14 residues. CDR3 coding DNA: TGTGCGGGCGGGAGGGCCGATCGGACCGGGGAGCTGTTTTTT. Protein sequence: CAGGRADRTGELFF. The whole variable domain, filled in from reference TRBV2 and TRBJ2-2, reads EPEVTQTPSHQVTQMGQEVILRCVPISNHLYFYWYRQILGQKVEFLVSFYNNEISEKSEIFDDQFSVERPDGSNFTLKIRSTKLEDSAMYFCAGGRADRTGELFFGEGSRLTVL.

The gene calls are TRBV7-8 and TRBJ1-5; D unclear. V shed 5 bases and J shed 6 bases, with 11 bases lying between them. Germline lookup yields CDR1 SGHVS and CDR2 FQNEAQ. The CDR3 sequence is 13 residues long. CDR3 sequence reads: CASSTRTLQPQHF. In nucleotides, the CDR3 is TGTGCCAGCAGCACTCGGACTCTTCAGCCCCAGCATTTT.

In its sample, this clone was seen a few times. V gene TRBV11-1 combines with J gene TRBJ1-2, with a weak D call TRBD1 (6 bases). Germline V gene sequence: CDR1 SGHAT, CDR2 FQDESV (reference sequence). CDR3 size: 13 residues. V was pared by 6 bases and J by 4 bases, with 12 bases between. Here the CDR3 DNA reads TGTGCCAGCAGTCATGGGACAACCTATGGCTACACCTTC. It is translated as CASSHGTTYGYTF.

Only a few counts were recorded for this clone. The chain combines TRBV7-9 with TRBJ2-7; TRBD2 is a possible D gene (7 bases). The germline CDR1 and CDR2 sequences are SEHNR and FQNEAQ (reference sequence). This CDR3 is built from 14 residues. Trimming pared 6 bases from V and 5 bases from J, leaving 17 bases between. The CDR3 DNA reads TGTGCCAGCAGTTGGGGGGGCGCGGAAGACGAGCAGTACTTC. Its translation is CASSWGGAEDEQYF.

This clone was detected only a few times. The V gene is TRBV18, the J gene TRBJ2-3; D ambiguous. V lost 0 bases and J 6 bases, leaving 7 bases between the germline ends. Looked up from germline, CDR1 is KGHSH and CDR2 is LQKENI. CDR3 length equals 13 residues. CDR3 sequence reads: CASSPPSRDTQYF. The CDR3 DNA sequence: TGTGCCAGCTCACCACCGTCGCGGGATACGCAGTATTTT.

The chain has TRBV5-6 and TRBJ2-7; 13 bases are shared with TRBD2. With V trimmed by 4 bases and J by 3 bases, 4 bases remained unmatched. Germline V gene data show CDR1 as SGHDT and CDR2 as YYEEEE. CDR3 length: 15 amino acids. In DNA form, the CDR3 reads TGTGCCAGCAGCGGCGGACTAGCGGGAGTCTACGAGCAGTACTTC. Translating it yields CASSGGLAGVYEQYF.

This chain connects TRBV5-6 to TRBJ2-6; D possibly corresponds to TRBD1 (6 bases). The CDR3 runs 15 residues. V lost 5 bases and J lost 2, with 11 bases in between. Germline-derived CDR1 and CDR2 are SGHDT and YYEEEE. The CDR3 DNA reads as TGTGCCAGCAGTCAAACAGGGCCTGGGGCCAACGTCCTGACTTTC. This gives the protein CASSQTGPGANVLTF.

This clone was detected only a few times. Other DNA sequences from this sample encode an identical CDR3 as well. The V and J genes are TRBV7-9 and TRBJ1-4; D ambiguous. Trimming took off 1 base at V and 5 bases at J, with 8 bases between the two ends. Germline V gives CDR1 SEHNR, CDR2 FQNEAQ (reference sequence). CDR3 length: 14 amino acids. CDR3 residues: CASSLGGDNEKLFF. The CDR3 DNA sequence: TGTGCCAGCAGCTTAGGGGGAGACAATGAAAAACTGTTTTTT.

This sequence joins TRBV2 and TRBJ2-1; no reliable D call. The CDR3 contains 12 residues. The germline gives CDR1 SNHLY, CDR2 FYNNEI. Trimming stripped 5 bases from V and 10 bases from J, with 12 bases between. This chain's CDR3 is CASSYYTGEQFF. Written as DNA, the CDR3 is TGTGCCAGCAGTTACTATACCGGGGAGCAGTTCTTC. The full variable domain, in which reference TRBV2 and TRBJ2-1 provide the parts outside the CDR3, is EPEVTQTPSHQVTQMGQEVILRCVPISNHLYFYWYRQILGQKVEFLVSFYNNEISEKSEIFDDQFSVERPDGSNFTLKIRSTKLEDSAMYFCASSYYTGEQFFGPGTRLTVL.

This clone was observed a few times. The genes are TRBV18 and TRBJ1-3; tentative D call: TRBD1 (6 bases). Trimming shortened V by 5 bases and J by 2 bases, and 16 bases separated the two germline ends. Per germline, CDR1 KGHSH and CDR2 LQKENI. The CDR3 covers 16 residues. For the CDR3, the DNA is TGTGCCAGCTCAGCCAGGACAGCTTCCACTGGAAACACCATATATTTT. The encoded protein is CASSARTASTGNTIYF.

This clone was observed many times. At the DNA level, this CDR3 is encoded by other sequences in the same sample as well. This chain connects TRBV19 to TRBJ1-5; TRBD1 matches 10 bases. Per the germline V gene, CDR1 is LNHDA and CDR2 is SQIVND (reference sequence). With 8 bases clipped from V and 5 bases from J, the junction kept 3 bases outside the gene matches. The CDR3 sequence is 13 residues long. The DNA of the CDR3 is TGTGCCAGTTCGGGGACAGGGGATCAGCCCCAGCATTTT. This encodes CASSGTGDQPQHF.

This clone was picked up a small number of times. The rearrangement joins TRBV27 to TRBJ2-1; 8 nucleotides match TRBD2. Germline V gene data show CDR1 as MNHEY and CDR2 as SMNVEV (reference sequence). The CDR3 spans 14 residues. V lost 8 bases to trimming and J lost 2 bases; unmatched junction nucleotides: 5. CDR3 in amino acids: CASRRAGAYNEQFF. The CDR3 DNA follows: TGTGCCAGCCGCCGAGCGGGAGCCTACAATGAGCAGTTCTTC.

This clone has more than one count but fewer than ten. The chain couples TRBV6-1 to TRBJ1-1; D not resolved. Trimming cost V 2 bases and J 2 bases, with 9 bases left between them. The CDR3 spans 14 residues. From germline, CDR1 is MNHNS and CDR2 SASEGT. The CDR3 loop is CASSENTENTEAFF. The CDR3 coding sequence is TGTGCCAGCAGTGAAAATACAGAAAACACTGAAGCTTTCTTT.

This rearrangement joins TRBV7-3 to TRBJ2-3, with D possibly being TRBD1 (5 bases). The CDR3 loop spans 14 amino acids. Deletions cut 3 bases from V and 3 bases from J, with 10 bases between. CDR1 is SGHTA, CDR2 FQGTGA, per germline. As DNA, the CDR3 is TGTGCCAGCAGCTTGGGGCAGGTGACAGATACGCAGTATTTT. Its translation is CASSLGQVTDTQYF. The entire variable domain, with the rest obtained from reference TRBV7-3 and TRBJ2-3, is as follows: GAGVSQTPSNKVTEKGKYVELRCDPISGHTALYWYRQSLGQGPEFLIYFQGTGAADDSGLPNDRFFAVRPEGSVSTLKIQRTERGDSAVYLCASSLGQVTDTQYFGPGTRLTVL.

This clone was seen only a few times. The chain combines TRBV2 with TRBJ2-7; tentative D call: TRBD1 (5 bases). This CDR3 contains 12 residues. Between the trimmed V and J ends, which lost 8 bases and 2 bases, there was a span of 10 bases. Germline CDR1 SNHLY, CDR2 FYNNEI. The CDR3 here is CASGRVPYEQYF. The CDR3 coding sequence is TGTGCCAGCGGCAGGGTCCCCTACGAGCAGTACTTC.